This TCR beta chain emerged from a study of Ad26.COV2.S vaccination and SARS-CoV-2 variants (dated by TCRdb to 2020 to 2022). Describing the broader study: Donors in the vaccine arm were drawn from COV1001, a phase I-IIa trial of Ad26.COV2.S in healthy adults that was multicentre, randomized, double-blind and placebo-controlled. Sequencing of the TCRbeta repertoire served to evaluate the specificity and breadth of SARS-CoV-2-reactive T cell receptors following Ad26.COV2.S vaccination. Ad26.COV2.S was given intramuscularly at 5x10^10 or 1x10^11 viral particles, as a single shot or as two shots 56 days apart. Investigators did not know the trial group allocation while performing experiments and assessing outcomes. The TCR-sequenced set comprised roughly 30 samples: 19 Ad26.COV2.S vaccine recipients, 5 placebo recipients and 8 SARS-CoV-2 convalescent individuals. Trial participants were randomized into five groups of five: low-dose or high-dose Ad26.COV2.S given once or twice, or placebo on both occasions. Summary of the overall study and its limitations: Comparable non-spike TCR breadth was observed between vaccine and placebo recipients, consistent with only spike being contained in the vaccine. Spike-specific TCR breadth was higher in Ad26.COV2.S recipients than in placebo recipients (P = 0.0014). The study was not powered for comparison of responses between vaccine doses or regimens. After vaccination, spike-specific CD8+ and CD4+ T cell responses were reported to show substantial breadth. The authors noted that the TCR breadth and depth analyses may have underestimated total T cell responses.

With respect to this clone: Its recognized antigen is unknown. Within one base of it there is no much larger clone, and no base qualities were kept.

Measured from the cysteine to the phenylalanine, the CDR3 is 16 residues long. The kept DNA is CDR3 alone, 48 bases in frame from the first base. The trim is 2 bases for V and 2 bases for J, with a gap of 18 bases between the germline ends. CDR1 and CDR2, per the germline V gene (reference sequence), are GTSNPN and SVGIG. The intended sense of this specimen's treatment or condition label: roughly 18 received Ad26.COV2.S at low or high dose, single or two shots; about 5 received placebo; per-sample allocation not given. Repertoires of vaccine and placebo recipients were sequenced from samples taken on day 63 after the first injection. Between 29 July and 7 August 2020, Cohort 1b enrolled 20 to 30 adults aged 18-55 years at one site in Boston, USA. Ad26.COV2.S was a replication-incompetent adenovirus type 26 vector expressing a prefusion-stabilized SARS-CoV-2 spike protein from the original Wuhan strain.

The immunoSEQ Assay was used to sequence TCRbeta CDR3 regions. After extraction, genomic DNA underwent amplification by bias-controlled multiplex PCR, followed by high-throughput sequencing. The authors' pipeline ran thus. To quantify the absolute abundance of each unique TCRbeta CDR3 region, sequences were collapsed and filtered. Usable DNA was measured by amplifying reference genes present in all nucleated cells, and TCRbeta template counts were normalized to that usable DNA to estimate T cell fraction. Repertoire TCRs were annotated as SARS-CoV-2-specific by exact matching of V gene, CDR3 amino acid sequence and J gene to a known reactive TCR set. The reference SARS-CoV-2 TCR set came from MIRA and was filtered for enrichment in COVID-19-positive ImmuneCODE repertoires, removing public or cross-reactive TCRs. Using the MIRA antigens, annotated TCRs were further analysed by specific ORF or by position within an ORF. Breadth was defined as annotated unique rearrangements over total unique productive rearrangements; depth was the summed frequency of those rearrangements. Group comparisons of TCR breadth used two-sided Wilcoxon rank-sum tests. Not all clones reach the TCRdb copy of this immuneACCESS table, which keeps in-frame sequences only. Checked studies attribute under half of the gap to unresolved V genes and leave the rest unexplained. The DNA was the basis for D and trimming; V, J and clone size are from that table. The sample data list just over 350,000 clones, and 70% to 90% of these were observed just once. The ten biggest clones cover 3.3% of the sample.

The V and J segments used are TRBV30 and TRBJ2-5, with an unclear D gene assignment. Specimen: peripheral blood, collected in a trial of Ad26.COV2.S vaccine versus placebo. The receptor was isolated from a person between 18 and 59 years old who received the Ad26.COV2.S COVID-19 vaccine or a placebo. The sequenced DNA is TGTGCCTGGAGTTCCGACACCCGGGCGGCTCAAGAGACCCAGTACTTC. Its translation is CAWSSDTRAAQETQYF.